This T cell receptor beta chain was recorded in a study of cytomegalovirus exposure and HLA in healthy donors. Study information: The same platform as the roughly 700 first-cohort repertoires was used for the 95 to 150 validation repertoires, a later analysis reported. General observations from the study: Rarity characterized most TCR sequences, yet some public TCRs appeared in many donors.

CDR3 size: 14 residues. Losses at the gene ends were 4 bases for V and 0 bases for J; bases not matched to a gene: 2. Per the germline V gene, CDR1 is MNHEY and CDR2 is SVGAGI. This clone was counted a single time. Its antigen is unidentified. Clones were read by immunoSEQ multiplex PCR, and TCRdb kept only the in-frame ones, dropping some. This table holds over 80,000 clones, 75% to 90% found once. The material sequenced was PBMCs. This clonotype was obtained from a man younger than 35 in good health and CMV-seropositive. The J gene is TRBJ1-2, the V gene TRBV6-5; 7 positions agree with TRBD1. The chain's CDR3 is CASSFQGANYGYTF. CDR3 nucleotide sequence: TGTGCCAGCAGTTTCCAGGGGGCTAACTATGGCTACACCTTC.